A single sample is the source of the 2 T cell receptor beta chains below, sequenced in a study of cytomegalovirus exposure and HLA in healthy donors. TCRdb's table, derived via immunoSEQ multiplex PCR, lists solely in-frame clones and lacks some. Of some 200,000 clones listed, roughly 86% were seen once; the top ten hold approximately 7%. Sequences were obtained from PBMCs. The receptors originated from a man aged 25-40 years in good health and CMV-seropositive.

With regard to this clone: Other DNA sequences from this sample encode an identical CDR3 as well. The rearrangement links TRBV30 to TRBJ2-3; 9 bases agree with TRBD2. Germline V lookup: CDR1 GTSNPN, CDR2 SVGIG (reference sequence). CDR3 length equals 15 residues. Trimming took 1 base from V and 5 from J; bases not matched to a gene: 7. The CDR3: CAWSEGLAGLDTQYF. CDR3 in DNA: TGTGCCTGGAGTGAGGGTCTAGCGGGATTAGATACGCAGTATTTT. Combining the CDR3 with reference TRBV30 and TRBJ2-3 gives the whole variable domain SQTIHQWPATLVQPVGSPLSLECTVEGTSNPNLYWYRQAAGRGLQLLFYSVGIGQISSEVPQNLSASRPQDRQFILSSKKLLLSDSGFYLCAWSEGLAGLDTQYFGPGTRLTVL.

The chain employs TRBV6-5 and TRBJ2-5; D unresolved. The V end was cut by 7 bases, the J end by 3 bases, with 12 bases between. The CDR3 has 13 amino acids. Germline CDR1 is MNHEY and CDR2 is SVGAGI. The CDR3 loop reads CASTQPPKETQYF. For the CDR3, the DNA is TGTGCCAGCACCCAACCCCCTAAAGAGACCCAGTACTTC.